The 14 T cell receptor beta chains below all came from one sample that was sequenced in a study of cytomegalovirus exposure and HLA in healthy donors. With 60 Vbeta and 13 Jbeta primers, the PCR was carried out. Assay used: immunoSEQ multiplex PCR; TCRdb lists only in-frame clones, some missing. The sample has 150,000 to 200,000 clones, around 79% seen once. The sample comprised PBMCs. The receptors here all came from a woman between 45 and 60 years old in good health and CMV-seronegative.

This clone has only one observation. The V gene is TRBV4-2, the J gene TRBJ1-2, with D unresolved. Between the trimmed V and J ends, which lost 0 bases and 0 bases, there was a span of 8 bases. The V gene's germline CDR1 is LGHNA and CDR2 YNFKEQ. The CDR3 extends over 15 amino acids. The CDR3 DNA reads TGTGCCAGCAGCCAAGACAGGTCAGCTAACTATGGCTACACCTTC. This gives the protein CASSQDRSANYGYTF.

This clone appeared a single time. The chain joins TRBV30 to TRBJ1-1; D uncertain. The germline V gene encodes CDR1 GTSNPN and CDR2 SVGIG (reference sequence). The V end was cut by 0 bases, the J end by 4 bases, with 12 bases between. CDR3 length equals 14 residues. CDR3 loop: CAWSVRAGSTEAFF. The CDR3 DNA reads as TGTGCCTGGAGTGTACGGGCGGGGAGCACTGAAGCTTTCTTT. The full variable domain, with the rest looked up from reference TRBV30 and TRBJ1-1, is SQTIHQWPATLVQPVGSPLSLECTVEGTSNPNLYWYRQAAGRGLQLLFYSVGIGQISSEVPQNLSASRPQDRQFILSSKKLLLSDSGFYLCAWSVRAGSTEAFFGQGTRLTVV.

V usage is TRBV19 and J usage is TRBJ2-7; TRBD1 might be the D (5 bases). The length of the CDR3 is 14 residues. With 3 bases removed from V and 2 bases from J, the gap between germline ends came to 11 bases. Germline CDR1 and CDR2: LNHDA and SQIVND (reference sequence). The CDR3 region is CASSIAPGPYEQYF. CDR3 nucleotide sequence: TGTGCCAGTAGTATTGCCCCAGGGCCCTACGAGCAGTACTTC.

The J gene is TRBJ1-2, the V gene TRBV6-5, with 9 bases identical to TRBD1. The CDR3 sequence is 15 residues long. The J segment lost 2 bases and the V segment lost 4 bases, leaving 5 bases of the junction unmatched. Germline lookup yields CDR1 MNHEY and CDR2 SVGAGI. Here the CDR3 DNA reads TGTGCCAGCAGTTTCCTGGGACAGGGCAACTATGGCTACACCTTC. This translates into CASSFLGQGNYGYTF.

V gene TRBV7-9 combines with J gene TRBJ1-5; a possible D gene is TRBD1 (5 bases). V lost 3 bases, J lost 4 bases, and 10 bases lay in between. The CDR3 is made up of 14 amino acids. Germline assignment: CDR1 SEHNR and CDR2 FQNEAQ (reference sequence). The CDR3 DNA is TGTGCCAGCAGCTTGGGGCAGGGTAATCAGCCCCAGCATTTT. Its translation: CASSLGQGNQPQHF.

The rearrangement joins TRBV19 to TRBJ1-2; 7 bases agree with TRBD1. Germline CDR1 LNHDA, CDR2 SQIVND (reference sequence). The CDR3 is made up of 13 amino acids. The V segment lost 8 bases and the J segment 8 bases; nucleotides outside the gene matches: 11. The CDR3 DNA reads as TGTGCCAGTGGTGACAGGGCGGGAAAAGGCTACACCTTC. It specifies CASGDRAGKGYTF. The whole variable domain, remainder taken from reference TRBV19 and TRBJ1-2, is DGGITQSPKYLFRKEGQNVTLSCEQNLNHDAMYWYRQDPGQGLRLIYYSQIVNDFQKGDIAEGYSVSREKKESFPLTVTSAQKNPTAFYLCASGDRAGKGYTFGSGTRLTVV.

CDR3 sequence reads: CASSLTGRDNQPQHF. In nucleotides, the CDR3 is TGTGCCAGCAGCCTAACGGGCAGGGACAATCAGCCCCAGCATTTT. The chain joins TRBV9 to TRBJ1-5; TRBD1 might be the D (5 bases). The V end was cut by 4 bases, the J end by 3 bases, with 14 bases between. The CDR3 sequence is 15 residues long. Germline CDR1 and CDR2: SGDLS and YYNGEE. Combining the CDR3 with reference TRBV9 and TRBJ1-5 gives the whole variable domain DSGVTQTPKHLITATGQRVTLRCSPRSGDLSVYWYQQSLDQGLQFLIQYYNGEERAKGNILERFSAQQFPDLHSELNLSSLELGDSALYFCASSLTGRDNQPQHFGDGTRLSIL.

This clone has only a few counts. V and J are TRBV7-9 and TRBJ1-1; the D gene is possibly TRBD1 (6 bases). From germline, CDR1 is SEHNR and CDR2 FQNEAQ (reference sequence). With 7 bases removed from V and 4 bases from J, the gap between germline ends came to 16 bases. The CDR3 is made up of 14 amino acids. The CDR3 nucleotides read TGTGCCAGCACCCCGTGGGGGGGGGCCACTGAAGCTTTCTTT. It is translated as CASTPWGGATEAFF.

This chain links TRBV19 with TRBJ1-2; the match to TRBD1 covers 8 bases. Germline V CDR1 and CDR2: LNHDA, SQIVND (reference sequence). The CDR3 is made up of 18 amino acids. The V segment lost 1 base and the J segment 0 bases; nucleotides outside the gene matches: 10. The CDR3 here is CASSIVDRVRLANYGYTF. CDR3 bases: TGTGCCAGTAGTATAGTGGACAGGGTCAGACTGGCTAACTATGGCTACACCTTC.

This sequence joins TRBV7-2 and TRBJ2-1, with TRBD2 matching over 7 bases. CDR1 is SGHTA, CDR2 FQGNSA, per germline. With 2 bases clipped from V and 5 bases from J, the junction kept 12 bases outside the gene matches. CDR3 length: 17 residues. The CDR3 region is CASSLKGAGLTNNEQFF. In DNA form, the CDR3 reads TGTGCCAGCAGCTTAAAGGGAGCGGGACTGACAAACAATGAGCAGTTCTTC.

This rearrangement joins TRBV7-8 to TRBJ2-1; 8 bases line up with TRBD1. CDR3 length: 12 amino acids. Germline V gene sequence: CDR1 SGHVS, CDR2 FQNEAQ. J was trimmed by 13 bases and V by 0 bases; bases with no gene match: 2. The CDR3 DNA is TGTGCCAGCAGCTTAGCAGGACAGGGTCAGTTCTTC. This sequence encodes CASSLAGQGQFF.

The gene calls are TRBV2 and TRBJ2-7; possible D gene TRBD1, 6 bases. Trimming pared 9 bases from V and 5 bases from J, leaving 17 bases between. The CDR3 sequence is 13 residues long. CDR1 is SNHLY and CDR2 is FYNNEI in the germline V gene. DNA of the CDR3: TGTGCCAGTAGTTCAGGGGACGTGGACGAGCAGTACTTC. It specifies CASSSGDVDEQYF.

This clone was seen a handful of times. The chain has TRBV6-6 and TRBJ1-5; weak D call: TRBD1 (6 bases). Germline lookup yields CDR1 MNHNY and CDR2 SVGAGI (reference sequence). V was shortened by 4 bases and J by 1 base, with 11 bases between the two germline ends. This CDR3 has 15 amino acids. CDR3 loop: CASSSRGGSNQPQHF. As DNA, the CDR3 is TGTGCCAGCAGTTCGAGGGGGGGAAGCAATCAGCCCCAGCATTTT.

CDR3 DNA sequence: TGTGCCAGCTCTGAGACAGGGGGCAGCACTGAAGCTTTCTTT. Amino acid sequence: CASSETGGSTEAFF. This chain links TRBV28 with TRBJ1-1, with TRBD1 matching 10 bases. This CDR3 is built from 14 residues. The V segment lost 8 bases and the J segment 4 bases; nucleotides outside the gene matches: 7. Germline CDR1 MDHEN, CDR2 SYDVKM.